The 25 T cell receptor beta chains below come from one sample, sequenced in a study of cytomegalovirus exposure and HLA in healthy donors. The PCR contained 60 Vbeta and 13 Jbeta primers. Profiling relied on immunoSEQ multiplex PCR, and the TCRdb table lists in-frame clones only, not all of them. This table holds 180,000 or so clones, about four fifths found once. The sample comprised PBMCs. These receptors came from a woman between 18 and 29 years old in good health and CMV-seronegative.

J is TRBJ2-7 and V is TRBV5-1; 11 nucleotides match TRBD2. Germline-derived CDR1 and CDR2 are SGHRS and YFSETQ. The CDR3 sequence is 14 residues long. Trimming cost V 4 bases and J 3 bases; bases outside gene matches: 3. The CDR3 DNA is TGCGCCAGCAGCCCGCTAGCGGGAGGCTACGAGCAGTACTTC. Encoded protein: CASSPLAGGYEQYF.

V usage is TRBV30 and J usage is TRBJ2-4, with D possibly TRBD2 on 6 matching bases. From germline, CDR1 is GTSNPN and CDR2 SVGIG (reference sequence). The V end lost 5 bases, the J end lost 3 bases, and 20 bases lay between the germline ends. The CDR3 is 16 amino acids. CDR3 region: CAWPWIGGPGKNIQYF. The CDR3 nucleotides are TGTGCCTGGCCTTGGATCGGAGGGCCAGGCAAAAACATTCAGTACTTC.

V and J are TRBV4-3 and TRBJ2-4; 7 positions match TRBD2. In germline, CDR1 is LGHNA, CDR2 YSLEER. The CDR3 consists of 17 residues. The junction had 5 bases not matched to a gene; V was cut back by 0 bases and J by 0 bases. The CDR3 nucleotides are TGCGCCAGCAGCCAAGATCTAAGCGGGAAAGCCAAAAACATTCAGTACTTC. It encodes CASSQDLSGKAKNIQYF.

The V gene is TRBV5-6, the J gene TRBJ2-1; 7 bases align to TRBD2. Per the germline V gene, CDR1 is SGHDT and CDR2 is YYEEEE. The CDR3 loop spans 12 amino acids. Losses at the gene ends were 0 bases for V and 14 bases for J; bases not matched to a gene: 5. CDR3 nucleotides: TGTGCCAGCAGCTTGGCCTTGGGAGGGGAGTTCTTC. This codes for CASSLALGGEFF.

The rearrangement joins TRBV14 to TRBJ2-7; 9 bases align to TRBD2. Trimming at V came to 4 bases and at J to 6 bases, leaving 4 bases not matched to a gene. This CDR3 is built from 13 residues. Germline CDR1 is SGHDN and CDR2 is FVKESK. The DNA of the CDR3 is TGTGCCAGCAGCCCGGCGGGAGGGCGCGAGCAGTACTTC. It codes for CASSPAGGREQYF.

This chain connects TRBV7-9 to TRBJ1-2; maybe TRBD1 (6 bases). The CDR3 is made up of 15 amino acids. Germline loops: CDR1 SEHNR, CDR2 FQNEAQ (reference sequence). V was pared by 2 bases and J by 3 bases, with 13 bases between. Here the CDR3 reads CASSLRDTYDYGYTF. The CDR3 DNA follows: TGTGCCAGCAGCTTACGGGACACCTATGACTATGGCTACACCTTC.

This clone has a handful of counts. V is TRBV15 and J is TRBJ1-2, with unresolved D. V gave up 0 bases and J gave up 0 bases, with 5 bases separating them. The CDR3 extends over 14 amino acids. Germline loops: CDR1 LNHNV, CDR2 YYDKDF (reference sequence). The CDR3 is CATSRDSTNYGYTF. As DNA, the CDR3 is TGTGCCACCAGCAGAGATAGCACTAACTATGGCTACACCTTC.

V usage is TRBV9 and J usage is TRBJ1-2; 7 nucleotides agree with TRBD1. CDR1 and CDR2 from the germline V gene are SGDLS and YYNGEE. The J segment lost 5 bases and the V segment lost 3 bases, leaving 4 bases of the junction unmatched. This CDR3 spans 13 amino acids. Here the CDR3 reads CASSDQTGYGYTF. The CDR3 nucleotides read TGTGCCAGCAGCGACCAGACAGGGTATGGCTACACCTTC. Combining the CDR3 with reference TRBV9 and TRBJ1-2 gives the whole variable domain DSGVTQTPKHLITATGQRVTLRCSPRSGDLSVYWYQQSLDQGLQFLIQYYNGEERAKGNILERFSAQQFPDLHSELNLSSLELGDSALYFCASSDQTGYGYTFGSGTRLTVV.

This clone has only a few counts. CDR3 sequence: CASSGQGLGGNTIYF. CDR3 bases: TGTGCCAGCAGCGGACAGGGTTTGGGTGGAAACACCATATATTTT. This rearrangement joins TRBV2 to TRBJ1-3, with 8 bases aligning to TRBD1. The CDR3 runs to 15 residues. V gave up 6 bases and J gave up 3 bases; unmatched junction bases: 7. Germline CDR1 is SNHLY and CDR2 is FYNNEI.

Note on this clone: One end of the junction does not line up with germline, which may come from a read error. Here the CDR3 DNA reads TGTGCTAGCAGCTTTCGGGGGAGTAAAGAGACCCAGTACTTC. Its translation is CASSFRGSKETQYF. The chain carries TRBV7-7 and TRBJ2-5; a weak D match, TRBD2 (6 bases). Per germline, CDR1 SSHAT and CDR2 FNYEAQ (reference sequence). The CDR3 loop spans 14 amino acids.

The chain is built from TRBV7-6 and TRBJ2-2; 11 bases match TRBD2. This CDR3 is 15 amino acids long. Trimming removed 6 bases from V and 6 bases from J; junction bases left unmatched: 6. CDR1 and CDR2 from the germline V gene are SGHVS and FNYEAQ. CDR3 region: CASRQLAGAAGELFF. In DNA form, the CDR3 reads TGTGCCAGCAGGCAACTAGCGGGAGCTGCCGGGGAGCTGTTTTTT.

V usage is TRBV7-3 and J usage is TRBJ2-5; D gene ambiguous. The CDR3 is 13 amino acids. With 2 bases removed from V and 1 base from J, the gap between germline ends came to 5 bases. From germline, CDR1 is SGHTA and CDR2 FQGTGA. The CDR3 DNA sequence: TGTGCCAGCAGCTTAGAGATCCAAGAGACCCAGTACTTC. Protein: CASSLEIQETQYF.

This clone was recorded once. This chain links TRBV27 with TRBJ2-3, with 7 nucleotides matching TRBD1. The ends lost 6 bases at V and 2 bases at J; junction bases unmatched: 8. Germline CDR1 and CDR2: MNHEY and SMNVEV (reference sequence). This CDR3 region has 15 residues. The DNA for the CDR3 is TGTGCCAGCAGGATGGACAGGCTCGTCACAGATACGCAGTATTTT. This codes for CASRMDRLVTDTQYF.

This chain uses TRBV5-1 with TRBJ2-1, with 14 positions matching TRBD2. CDR3 size: 17 residues. V was pared by 4 bases and J by 0 bases, with 3 bases of the junction left unmatched. Per the germline V gene, CDR1 is SGHRS and CDR2 is YFSETQ. This CDR3 reads CASSRGLAGVSYNEQFF. CDR3 sequence (DNA): TGCGCCAGCAGCAGGGGACTAGCGGGAGTCTCCTACAATGAGCAGTTCTTC.

This clone was seen a few times. V is TRBV9 and J is TRBJ1-4, with D tentatively TRBD1 (5 bases). The CDR3 spans 14 residues. Trimming removed 4 bases from V and 8 bases from J, with 15 bases in between. Per the germline V gene, CDR1 is SGDLS and CDR2 is YYNGEE. The CDR3 DNA reads as TGTGCCAGCAGCCCGGGGGGGTTTGGGGAAAAACTGTTTTTT. It encodes CASSPGGFGEKLFF.

The genes are TRBV12-5 and TRBJ1-2, with D possibly being TRBD1 (6 bases). Trimming took 0 bases from V and 4 from J, leaving 15 bases between them. The CDR3 runs 16 residues. Germline CDR1 and CDR2: LGHNT and FRNRAP. CDR3 nucleotides: TGTGCTAGTGGTTTGGTACAGGGCAGGGCCACCTATGGCTACACCTTC. Protein: CASGLVQGRATYGYTF.

The genes are TRBV14 and TRBJ2-4; a weak D match, TRBD2 (6 bases). Germline loops: CDR1 SGHDN, CDR2 FVKESK. This CDR3 comprises 14 residues. Trimming removed 9 bases from V and 3 bases from J, with 15 bases in between. CDR3 sequence: CASCYGGNKNIQYF. For the CDR3, the DNA is TGTGCCAGTTGCTACGGAGGGAACAAAAACATTCAGTACTTC.

This rearrangement joins TRBV18 to TRBJ2-2; the match to TRBD2 covers 12 bases. Germline CDR1 is KGHSH and CDR2 is LQKENI. With 5 bases clipped from V and 4 bases from J, the junction kept 2 bases outside the gene matches. There are 15 residues in the CDR3. The CDR3 DNA reads as TGTGCCAGCTCAACGACTAGCGGGGGCACCGGGGAGCTGTTTTTT. As protein: CASSTTSGGTGELFF.

This clone appeared a few times. The chain employs TRBV5-5 and TRBJ2-7, with D possibly TRBD2 on 6 matching bases. This CDR3 contains 14 residues. V was shortened by 2 bases and J by 2 bases, with 11 bases between the two germline ends. In germline, CDR1 is SGHKS, CDR2 YYEKEE (reference sequence). The CDR3 region is CASSFARTTYEQYF. The CDR3, as DNA: TGTGCCAGCAGCTTTGCCAGGACTACCTACGAGCAGTACTTC.

V and J are TRBV9 and TRBJ1-1, with a tentative D call TRBD1 (5 bases). The length of the CDR3 is 16 residues. Germline CDR1 and CDR2: SGDLS and YYNGEE. V lost 0 bases, J lost 1 base, and 13 bases lay in between. The CDR3 nucleotides read TGTGCCAGCAGCGTAGACCCGGGACTCTCGAACACTGAAGCTTTCTTT. It encodes CASSVDPGLSNTEAFF.

The gene calls are TRBV28 and TRBJ1-5; D ambiguous. Germline loops: CDR1 MDHEN, CDR2 SYDVKM. The CDR3 runs to 16 residues. Trimming shortened V by 4 bases and J by 2 bases, and 15 bases separated the two germline ends. CDR3 loop: CASSWEAWGGNQPQHF. The CDR3 DNA reads TGTGCCAGCAGTTGGGAGGCCTGGGGAGGCAATCAGCCCCAGCATTTT.

This clone came up a few times. The chain employs TRBV10-3 and TRBJ2-7; TRBD1 agrees at 9 bases. The CDR3 extends over 16 amino acids. Per the germline V gene, CDR1 is ENHRY and CDR2 is SYGVKD. V gave up 4 bases and J gave up 0 bases; unmatched junction bases: 7. DNA of the CDR3: TGTGCCATCAGTGTGGACAGGGGTGCGAGCTCCTACGAGCAGTACTTC. Encoded protein: CAISVDRGASSYEQYF.

This rearrangement joins TRBV27 to TRBJ2-1; D possibly corresponds to TRBD2 (6 bases). CDR1 is MNHEY and CDR2 is SMNVEV in the germline V gene (reference sequence). This CDR3 contains 15 residues. V lost 3 bases, J lost 6 bases, and 15 bases lay in between. DNA for the CDR3: TGTGCCAGCAGTTTGGGGTCGTCGCGGGGCAATGAGCAGTTCTTC. It specifies CASSLGSSRGNEQFF.

V and J are TRBV6-1 and TRBJ2-7; 9 bases fit TRBD1. This CDR3 contains 13 residues. Germline V CDR1 and CDR2: MNHNS, SASEGT. Trimming removed 5 bases from V and 3 bases from J; junction bases left unmatched: 2. In DNA, the CDR3 is TGTGCCAGCAGTACGGACAGGGGCTACGAGCAGTACTTC. It is translated as CASSTDRGYEQYF.

J is TRBJ2-2 and V is TRBV5-1; 9 bases agree with TRBD1. The CDR3 loop spans 15 amino acids. V dropped 4 bases and J dropped 5; count of bases not matched to a gene: 6. CDR1 SGHRS and CDR2 YFSETQ come from the germline V gene. The chain's CDR3 is CASSAGTGRTGELFF. The CDR3, as DNA: TGCGCCAGCAGCGCGGGGACAGGGAGAACCGGGGAGCTGTTTTTT.